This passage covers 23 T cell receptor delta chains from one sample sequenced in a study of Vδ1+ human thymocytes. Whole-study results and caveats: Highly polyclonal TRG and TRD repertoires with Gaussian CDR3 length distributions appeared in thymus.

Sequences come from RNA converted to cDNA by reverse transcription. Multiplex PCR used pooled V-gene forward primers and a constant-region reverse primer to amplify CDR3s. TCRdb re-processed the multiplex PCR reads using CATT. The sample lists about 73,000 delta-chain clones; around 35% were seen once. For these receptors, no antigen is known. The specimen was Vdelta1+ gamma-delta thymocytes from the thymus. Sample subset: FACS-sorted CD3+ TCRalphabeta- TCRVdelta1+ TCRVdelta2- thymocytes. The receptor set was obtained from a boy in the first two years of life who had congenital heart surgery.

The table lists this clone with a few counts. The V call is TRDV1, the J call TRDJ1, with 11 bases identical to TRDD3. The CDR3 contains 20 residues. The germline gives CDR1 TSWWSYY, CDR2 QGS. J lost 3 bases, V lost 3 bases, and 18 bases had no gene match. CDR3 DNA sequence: TGTGCTCTTGGGGACCCCTCCCTTCCTACTCTGGGGGATACACCCGATAAACTCATCTTT. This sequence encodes CALGDPSLPTLGDTPDKLIF.

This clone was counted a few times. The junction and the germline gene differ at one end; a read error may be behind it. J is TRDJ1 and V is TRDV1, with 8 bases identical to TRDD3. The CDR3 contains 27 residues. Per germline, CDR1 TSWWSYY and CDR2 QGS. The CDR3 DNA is TGTGCTCCTGGGGAACTCCCTCCGCGACTTCCCCTATCCACTACTGGGGGCTTCGGACCGTACACCGATAAACTCATCTTT. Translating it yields CAPGELPPRLPLSTTGGFGPYTDKLIF.

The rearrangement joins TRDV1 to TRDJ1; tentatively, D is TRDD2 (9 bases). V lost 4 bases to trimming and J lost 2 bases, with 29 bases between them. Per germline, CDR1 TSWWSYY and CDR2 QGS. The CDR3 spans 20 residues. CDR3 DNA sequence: TGTGCTCTTGGGGTCCACACGGCCTTCCTACGTACTGGGGGGACCGATAAACTCATCTTT. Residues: CALGVHTAFLRTGGTDKLIF.

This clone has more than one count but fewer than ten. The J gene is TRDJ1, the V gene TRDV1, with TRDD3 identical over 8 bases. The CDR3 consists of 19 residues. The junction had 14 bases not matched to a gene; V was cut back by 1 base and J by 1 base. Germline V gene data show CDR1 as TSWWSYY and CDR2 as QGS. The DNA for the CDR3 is TGTGCTCTTGGGGAACGGTTCCGCATATGTACTGGGGGCACCGATAAACTCATCTTT. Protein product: CALGERFRICTGGTDKLIF.

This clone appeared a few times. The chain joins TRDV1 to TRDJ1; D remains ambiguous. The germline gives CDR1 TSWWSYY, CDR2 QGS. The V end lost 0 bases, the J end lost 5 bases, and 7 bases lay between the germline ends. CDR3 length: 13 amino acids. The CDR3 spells CALGELPYDKLIF. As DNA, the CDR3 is TGTGCTCTTGGGGAACTTCCATATGATAAACTCATCTTT.

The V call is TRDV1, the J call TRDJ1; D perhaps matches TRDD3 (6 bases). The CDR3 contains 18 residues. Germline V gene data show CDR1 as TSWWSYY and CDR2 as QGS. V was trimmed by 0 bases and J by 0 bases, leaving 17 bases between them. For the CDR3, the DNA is TGTGCTCTTGGGGAACTCCTACCTGGGGATTCTTACACCGATAAACTCATCTTT. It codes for CALGELLPGDSYTDKLIF.

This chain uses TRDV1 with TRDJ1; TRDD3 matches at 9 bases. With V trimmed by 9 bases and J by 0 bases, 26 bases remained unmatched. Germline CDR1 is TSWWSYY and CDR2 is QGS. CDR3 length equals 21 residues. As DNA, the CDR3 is TGTGCTCTCGCCGAGGCATCCTCCGTACTGGGGGACGTGTTGTACACCGATAAACTCATCTTT. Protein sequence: CALAEASSVLGDVLYTDKLIF.

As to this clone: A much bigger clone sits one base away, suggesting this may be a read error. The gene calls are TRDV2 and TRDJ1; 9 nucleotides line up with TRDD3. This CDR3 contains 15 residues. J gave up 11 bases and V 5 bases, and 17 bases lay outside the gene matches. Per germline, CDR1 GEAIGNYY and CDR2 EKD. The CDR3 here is CACATSFLWGIDLIF. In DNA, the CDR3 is TGTGCCTGTGCTACGTCCTTTCTCTGGGGGATTGACCTCATCTTT.

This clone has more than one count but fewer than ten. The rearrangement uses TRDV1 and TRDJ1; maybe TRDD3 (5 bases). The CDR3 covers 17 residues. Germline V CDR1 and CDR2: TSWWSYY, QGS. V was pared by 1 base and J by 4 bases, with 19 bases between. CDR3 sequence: CALGEPLRGLTGDKLIF. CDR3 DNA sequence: TGTGCTCTTGGGGAACCGCTCCGGGGACTAACGGGCGATAAACTCATCTTT.

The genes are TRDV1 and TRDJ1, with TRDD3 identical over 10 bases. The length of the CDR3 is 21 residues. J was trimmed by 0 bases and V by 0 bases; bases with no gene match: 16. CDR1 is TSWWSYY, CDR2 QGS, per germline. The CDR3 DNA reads TGTGCTCTTGGGGAACTATACCGAAAGGGGGATACGCAACTCTACACCGATAAACTCATCTTT. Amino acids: CALGELYRKGDTQLYTDKLIF.

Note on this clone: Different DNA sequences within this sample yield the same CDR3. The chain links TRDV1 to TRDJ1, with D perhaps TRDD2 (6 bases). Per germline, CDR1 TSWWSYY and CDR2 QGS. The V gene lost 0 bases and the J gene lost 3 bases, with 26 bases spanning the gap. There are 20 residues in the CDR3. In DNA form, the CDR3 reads TGTGCTCTTGGGGAACTCGCTCCTACTGGAGGTGTACTGACCCCCGATAAACTCATCTTT. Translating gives CALGELAPTGGVLTPDKLIF.

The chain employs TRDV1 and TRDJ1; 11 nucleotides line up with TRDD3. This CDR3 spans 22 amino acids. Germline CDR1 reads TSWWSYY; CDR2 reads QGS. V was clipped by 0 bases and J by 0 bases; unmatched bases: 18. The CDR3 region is CALGELLYWGIRYRADTDKLIF. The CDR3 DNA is TGTGCTCTTGGGGAACTTCTGTACTGGGGGATAAGATACCGCGCGGACACCGATAAACTCATCTTT.

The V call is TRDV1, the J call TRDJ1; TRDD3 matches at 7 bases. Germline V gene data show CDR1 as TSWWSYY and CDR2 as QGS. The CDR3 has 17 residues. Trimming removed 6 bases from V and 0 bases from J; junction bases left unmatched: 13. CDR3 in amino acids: CALGLRGIQGYTDKLIF. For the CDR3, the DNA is TGTGCTCTTGGACTTAGGGGGATCCAGGGGTACACCGATAAACTCATCTTT.

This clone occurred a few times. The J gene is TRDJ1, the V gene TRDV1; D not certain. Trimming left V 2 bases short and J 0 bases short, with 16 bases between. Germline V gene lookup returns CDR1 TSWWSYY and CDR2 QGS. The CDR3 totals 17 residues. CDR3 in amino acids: CALGETSLDRYTDKLIF. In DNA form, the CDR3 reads TGTGCTCTTGGGGAAACCAGCCTCGATCGGTACACCGATAAACTCATCTTT.

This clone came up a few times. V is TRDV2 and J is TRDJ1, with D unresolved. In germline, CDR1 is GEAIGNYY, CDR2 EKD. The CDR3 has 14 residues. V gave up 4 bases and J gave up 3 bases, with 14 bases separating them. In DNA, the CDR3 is TGTGCCTGTGAAAACTTACCCCCAGCCGATAAACTCATCTTT. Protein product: CACENLPPADKLIF.

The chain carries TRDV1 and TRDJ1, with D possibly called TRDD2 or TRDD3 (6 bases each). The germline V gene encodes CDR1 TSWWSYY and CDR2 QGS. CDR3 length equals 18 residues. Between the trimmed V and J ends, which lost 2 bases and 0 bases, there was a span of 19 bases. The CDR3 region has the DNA TGTGCTCTTGGGGAAGGGCTCCTACGAGGATACTACACCGATAAACTCATCTTT. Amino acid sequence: CALGEGLLRGYYTDKLIF.

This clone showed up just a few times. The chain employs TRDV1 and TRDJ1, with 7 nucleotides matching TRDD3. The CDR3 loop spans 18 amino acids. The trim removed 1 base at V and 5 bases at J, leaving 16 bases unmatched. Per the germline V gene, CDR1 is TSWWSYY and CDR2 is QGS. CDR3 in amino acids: CALGEPIKSQYWGDKLIF. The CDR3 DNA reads TGTGCTCTTGGGGAACCGATTAAGTCCCAATACTGGGGTGATAAACTCATCTTT.

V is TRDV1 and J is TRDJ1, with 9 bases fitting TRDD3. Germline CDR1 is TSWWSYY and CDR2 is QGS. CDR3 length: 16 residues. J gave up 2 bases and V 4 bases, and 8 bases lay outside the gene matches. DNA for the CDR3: TGTGCTCTTGGGGGTTTCGGGGATACGAGAACCGATAAACTCATCTTT. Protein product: CALGGFGDTRTDKLIF.

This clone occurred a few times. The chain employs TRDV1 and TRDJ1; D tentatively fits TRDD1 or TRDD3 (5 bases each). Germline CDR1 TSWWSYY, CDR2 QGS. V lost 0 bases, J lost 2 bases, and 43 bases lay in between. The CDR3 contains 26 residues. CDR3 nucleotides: TGTGCTCTTGGGGAACTAGGCCTCCCCCCTGGCACTCAATTTAGAGAAATCGGGGAGTGGACCGATAAACTCATCTTT. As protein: CALGELGLPPGTQFREIGEWTDKLIF.

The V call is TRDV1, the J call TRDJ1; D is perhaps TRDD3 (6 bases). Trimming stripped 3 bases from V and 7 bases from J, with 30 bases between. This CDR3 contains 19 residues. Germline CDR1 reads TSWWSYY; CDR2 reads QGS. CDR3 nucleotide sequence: TGTGCTCTTGGGGATCCCATCCTTCTTTGCTCGGGGGGACCCGTTAAACTCATCTTT. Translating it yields CALGDPILLCSGGPVKLIF.

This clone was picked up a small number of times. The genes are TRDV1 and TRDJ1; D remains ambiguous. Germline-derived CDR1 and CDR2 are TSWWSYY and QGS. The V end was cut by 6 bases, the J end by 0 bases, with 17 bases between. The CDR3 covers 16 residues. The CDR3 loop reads CALGSLEYEYTDKLIF. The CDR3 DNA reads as TGTGCTCTTGGCTCCCTCGAGTACGAGTACACCGATAAACTCATCTTT.

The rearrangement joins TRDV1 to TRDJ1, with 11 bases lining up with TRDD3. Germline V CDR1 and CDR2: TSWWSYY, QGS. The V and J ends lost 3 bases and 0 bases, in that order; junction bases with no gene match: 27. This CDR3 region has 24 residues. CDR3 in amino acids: CALGDPTSSPYVGWGIPHTDKLIF. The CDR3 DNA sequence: TGTGCTCTTGGGGACCCTACTTCCTCTCCCTACGTAGGCTGGGGGATACCTCACACCGATAAACTCATCTTT.

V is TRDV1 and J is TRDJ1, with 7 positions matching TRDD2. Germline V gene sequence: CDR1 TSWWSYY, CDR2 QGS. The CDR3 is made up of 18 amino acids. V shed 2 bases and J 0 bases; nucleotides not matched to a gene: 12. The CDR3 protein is CALGEDFLPQTYTDKLIF. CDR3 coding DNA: TGTGCTCTTGGGGAAGATTTCCTACCCCAAACGTACACCGATAAACTCATCTTT.